This T cell receptor (beta chain) derives from a study of shared clonotypes between healthy human individuals. CDR1 is LNHDA and CDR2 is SQIVND in the germline V gene (reference sequence). This CDR3 has 15 amino acids. Trimming stripped 5 bases from V and 2 bases from J, with 15 bases between. Sequencing of unsorted PBMC DNA was carried out using ten immunoSEQ deep assay plates. The authors' processing: Junction-only sequences without quality scores came from ImmunoSEQ, so filtering differed. Sequencing was performed with immunoSEQ multiplex PCR; in TCRdb, only in-frame clones are kept and a portion is missing. V and J calls and clone size are given by that table; D and trimming were obtained from the DNA. The data contain hundreds of thousands of clones, 75% to 85% of them singletons. HIV-negative, healthy adults without recent acute infections or vaccinations were the donors. Adults of Caucasian background living in Nashville, Tennessee made up all donors.

The TCR originated in a woman between 35 and 50 years old in good health. Some clones in this sample may be carry-over from other donors' samples. The genes are TRBV19 and TRBJ2-5; no definite D call. Sequencing was carried out using PBMCs. The CDR3 spells CASSGIIGPQETQYF. For the CDR3, the DNA is TGTGCCAGTAGTGGGATTATCGGGCCACAAGAGACCCAGTACTTC. The full variable domain, with the rest looked up from reference TRBV19 and TRBJ2-5, is DGGITQSPKYLFRKEGQNVTLSCEQNLNHDAMYWYRQDPGQGLRLIYYSQIVNDFQKGDIAEGYSVSREKKESFPLTVTSAQKNPTAFYLCASSGIIGPQETQYFGPGTRLLVL.